The 27 T cell receptor beta chains listed next were all sequenced from one sample in a study of blood T cell repertoires in COVID-19. Generated by immunoSEQ multiplex PCR, the TCRdb table keeps only in-frame clones and is missing some. The repertoire holds around 98,000 clones, with 70% to 80% as singletons. The sequencing sample was made of peripheral blood. Every receptor here comes from a man between 65 and 80 years old with acute or convalescent COVID-19.

V is TRBV27 and J is TRBJ1-4, with D tentatively TRBD1 (5 bases). V lost 5 bases and J lost 7, with 14 bases in between. The CDR3 runs 14 residues. In germline, CDR1 is MNHEY, CDR2 SMNVEV (reference sequence). The CDR3 DNA reads TGTGCCAGCAGTCTCCGGTGGAGGGGTGAAAAACTGTTTTTT. The encoded protein is CASSLRWRGEKLFF. Complete variable domain (other parts from reference TRBV27 and TRBJ1-4): EAQVTQNPRYLITVTGKKLTVTCSQNMNHEYMSWYRQDPGLGLRQIYYSMNVEVTDKGDVPEGYKVSRKEKRNFPLILESPSPNQTSLYFCASSLRWRGEKLFFGSGTQLSVL.

The chain links TRBV4-1 to TRBJ1-4, with 7 bases identical to TRBD1. With 0 bases clipped from V and 12 bases from J, the junction kept 7 bases outside the gene matches. Germline CDR1 is MGHRA and CDR2 is YSYEKL. The CDR3 consists of 14 residues. Here the CDR3 DNA reads TGCGCCAGCAGCCAAGAGGGCCGAGGGACAGAACTGTTTTTT. This translates into CASSQEGRGTELFF.

The chain has TRBV18 and TRBJ2-7, with 8 bases aligning to TRBD1. In germline, CDR1 is KGHSH, CDR2 LQKENI. V dropped 1 base and J dropped 3; count of bases not matched to a gene: 5. The CDR3 loop spans 15 amino acids. For the CDR3, the DNA is TGTGCCAGCTCACCACTGGACAGGGACTTCTACGAGCAGTACTTC. Protein: CASSPLDRDFYEQYF. Looking up the rest from reference TRBV18 and TRBJ2-7 gives the full variable domain: NAGVMQNPRHLVRRRGQEARLRCSPMKGHSHVYWYRQLPEEGLKFMVYLQKENIIDESGMPKERFSAEFPKEGPSILRIQQVVRGDSAAYFCASSPLDRDFYEQYFGPGTRLTVT.

The chain joins TRBV5-1 to TRBJ2-7; possibly TRBD1 for D (5 bases). The CDR3 sequence is 14 residues long. The germline V gene has CDR1 SGHRS and CDR2 YFSETQ. The germline V and J ends were trimmed by 1 base and 2 bases, with 10 bases remaining between them. The chain's CDR3 is CASSLLSGPYEQYF. The CDR3 region has the DNA TGCGCCAGCAGCTTGCTGTCAGGGCCCTACGAGCAGTACTTC. The full variable domain, in which reference TRBV5-1 and TRBJ2-7 provide the parts outside the CDR3, is KAGVTQTPRYLIKTRGQQVTLSCSPISGHRSVSWYQQTPGQGLQFLFEYFSETQRNKGNFPGRFSGRQFSNSRSEMNVSTLELGDSALYLCASSLLSGPYEQYFGPGTRLTVT.

The chain is built from TRBV7-8 and TRBJ2-5; TRBD2 is a possible D gene (5 bases). The germline V gene has CDR1 SGHVS and CDR2 FQNEAQ. The CDR3 totals 15 residues. Trimming took 5 bases from V and 3 from J, leaving 16 bases between them. In DNA, the CDR3 is TGTGCCAGCAGCGGGAGTTGGGGTAGCGAAGAGACCCAGTACTTC. This gives the protein CASSGSWGSEETQYF.

J is TRBJ1-1 and V is TRBV6-5; D unresolved. The CDR3 length is 13 residues. CDR1 MNHEY and CDR2 SVGAGI come from the germline V gene. The V and J ends lost 3 bases and 0 bases respectively, with 5 bases between them. Here the CDR3 DNA reads TGTGCCAGCAGTTATATTGTGAACACTGAAGCTTTCTTT. Translated: CASSYIVNTEAFF.

This clone has a count of ten or more. The V gene is TRBV3-1 (or the pseudogene TRBV3-2), the J gene TRBJ1-1; D remains unclear. The germline CDR1 and CDR2 sequences are LGHDT and YNNKEL (reference sequence). This CDR3 is built from 13 residues. V lost 4 bases and J lost 4, with 10 bases in between. The CDR3: CASSPVGGTEAFF. The DNA of the CDR3 is TGTGCCAGCAGCCCCGTCGGTGGCACTGAAGCTTTCTTT.

V gene TRBV5-1 combines with J gene TRBJ1-2; 8 nucleotides match TRBD1. The CDR3 is 15 amino acids. V lost 0 bases to trimming and J lost 2 bases; unmatched junction nucleotides: 3. Germline V gene data show CDR1 as SGHRS and CDR2 as YFSETQ. CDR3 sequence reads: CASSLGQGANYGYTF. CDR3 coding DNA: TGCGCCAGCAGCTTGGGGCAGGGGGCAAACTATGGCTACACCTTC.

This chain joins TRBV27 and TRBJ2-7; 7 positions match TRBD2. Germline lookup yields CDR1 MNHEY and CDR2 SMNVEV (reference sequence). The CDR3 totals 12 residues. V dropped 3 bases and J dropped 4; count of bases not matched to a gene: 0. CDR3: CASSFGGYEQYF. The CDR3 region has the DNA TGTGCCAGCAGTTTCGGGGGGTACGAGCAGTACTTC.

V usage is TRBV3-1 (or the pseudogene TRBV3-2) and J usage is TRBJ2-5; perhaps TRBD1 as D (5 bases). Per germline, CDR1 LGHDT and CDR2 YNNKEL (reference sequence). The CDR3 extends over 13 amino acids. Trimming left V 7 bases short and J 4 bases short, with 13 bases between. This CDR3 reads CASTRRTSETQYF. The CDR3 bases are TGTGCCAGCACCAGACGGACATCAGAGACCCAGTACTTC.

This clone was seen only once. This chain links TRBV7-2 with TRBJ1-6, with no clear D. V was pared by 2 bases and J by 4 bases, with 9 bases between. Germline CDR1 reads SGHTA; CDR2 reads FQGNSA. The CDR3 sequence is 15 residues long. The CDR3 spells CASSLTSRYNSPLHF. CDR3 DNA: TGTGCCAGCAGCTTAACTAGTCGGTATAATTCACCCCTCCACTTT.

Note on this clone: A junction end diverges from the germline sequence, so it may reflect a read error. The J gene is TRBJ2-5, the V gene TRBV19, with D unresolved. The CDR3 consists of 13 residues. Germline-derived CDR1 and CDR2 are LNHDA and SQIVND (reference sequence). The CDR3 is CASSSPGLPNPNF. The DNA of the CDR3 is TGTGCCAGTAGTAGCCCAGGCCTCCCCAACCCTAACTTC.

This clone was detected many times. The rearrangement links TRBV2 to TRBJ2-7, with 7 nucleotides matching TRBD2. Trimming at V came to 6 bases and at J to 4 bases, leaving 9 bases not matched to a gene. This CDR3 contains 14 residues. Germline loops: CDR1 SNHLY, CDR2 FYNNEI. This chain's CDR3 is CASRMGGISYEQYF. The CDR3 coding sequence is TGTGCCAGCAGAATGGGGGGGATAAGTTACGAGCAGTACTTC.

This clone was found a few times. The chain joins TRBV5-1 to TRBJ1-4; perhaps TRBD1 as D (5 bases). V lost 0 bases and J lost 3, with 12 bases in between. The length of the CDR3 is 16 residues. In germline, CDR1 is SGHRS, CDR2 YFSETQ. The CDR3 DNA sequence: TGCGCCAGCAGCTTGGCCTTGGGGCAGGCTAATGAAAAACTGTTTTTT. As protein: CASSLALGQANEKLFF.

This clone was detected once. CDR3 loop: CASSYSGRRETQYF. The DNA of the CDR3 is TGTGCCAGCAGTTACTCCGGGAGGAGAGAGACCCAGTACTTC. The chain carries TRBV6-5 and TRBJ2-5; TRBD2 matches at 7 bases. V lost 0 bases, J lost 4 bases, and 2 bases stayed unmatched. Germline CDR1 MNHEY, CDR2 SVGAGI. The CDR3 spans 14 residues.

The CDR3 DNA is TGTGCCTGGAGTCGGTCCCCCGGGGGCTACACCTTC. Amino acid sequence: CAWSRSPGGYTF. V and J are TRBV30 and TRBJ1-2, with D unresolved. V was trimmed by 2 bases and J by 8 bases, leaving 12 bases between them. The CDR3 runs to 12 residues. The germline V gene has CDR1 GTSNPN and CDR2 SVGIG (reference sequence).

V is TRBV6-1 and J is TRBJ1-2; no reliable D call. Germline CDR1 reads MNHNS; CDR2 reads SASEGT. The CDR3 totals 12 residues. Deletions cut 8 bases from V and 2 bases from J, with 9 bases between. CDR3 DNA sequence: TGTGCCAGCGAGGGAGGGAACTATGGCTACACCTTC. Its protein is CASEGGNYGYTF.

The V gene is TRBV5-6, the J gene TRBJ2-5; tentatively, D is TRBD2 (7 bases). Trimming pared 0 bases from V and 5 bases from J, leaving 17 bases between. This CDR3 comprises 16 residues. Per germline, CDR1 SGHDT and CDR2 YYEEEE. Written as DNA, the CDR3 is TGTGCCAGCAGCTTGGCTGGGAGGGGGGGTTCGGAGACCCAGTACTTC. Protein sequence: CASSLAGRGGSETQYF.

V and J are TRBV11-1 and TRBJ2-2; the match to TRBD1 covers 7 bases. The CDR3 is 15 amino acids. Looked up from germline, CDR1 is SGHAT and CDR2 is FQDESV (reference sequence). Trimming at V came to 5 bases and at J to 0 bases, leaving 3 bases not matched to a gene. The CDR3 region is CASSPGTANTGELFF. CDR3 nucleotides: TGTGCCAGCAGCCCTGGGACAGCGAACACCGGGGAGCTGTTTTTT. Drawing the rest from reference TRBV11-1 and TRBJ2-2, the complete variable domain is EAEVAQSPRYKITEKSQAVAFWCDPISGHATLYWYRQILGQGPELLVQFQDESVVDDSQLPKDRFSAERLKGVDSTLKIQPAELGDSAMYLCASSPGTANTGELFFGEGSRLTVL.

The chain links TRBV6-2 or TRBV6-3 to TRBJ1-5, with D tentatively TRBD1 (6 bases). V was trimmed by 6 bases and J by 5 bases, leaving 23 bases between them. Looked up from germline, CDR1 is MNHEY and CDR2 is SVGEGT. The CDR3 covers 17 residues. This CDR3 is CASSSPGQPLYDQPQHF. The DNA of the CDR3 is TGTGCCAGCAGCTCCCCGGGACAACCTCTCTATGATCAGCCCCAGCATTTT.

V usage is TRBV6-2 or TRBV6-3 and J usage is TRBJ2-7; 10 nucleotides agree with TRBD2. V shed 2 bases, J shed 0 bases, and the junction held 4 bases outside the gene matches. The CDR3 covers 16 residues. Germline CDR1 and CDR2: MNHEY and SVGEGT. The CDR3 nucleotides are TGTGCCAGCAGTTACGGAGGACTAGCGGCCTCCTACGAGCAGTACTTC. As protein: CASSYGGLAASYEQYF.

The V gene is TRBV29-1, the J gene TRBJ2-7, with 11 bases lining up with TRBD2. The CDR3 is 13 residues long. V trimming: 7 bases; J trimming: 6 bases; junction bases outside the gene matches: 8. From germline, CDR1 is SQVTM and CDR2 ANQGSEA. The CDR3 protein is CSALLAGEREQYF. In DNA form, the CDR3 reads TGCAGCGCTCTACTAGCGGGAGAGCGCGAGCAGTACTTC.

Of note for this clone: Compared with germline, one end of the junction differs, possibly owing to a read error. The genes are TRBV15 and TRBJ2-1; 12 bases fit TRBD2. Germline values: CDR1 LNHNV, CDR2 YYDKDF (reference sequence). The CDR3 has 16 residues. The CDR3 sequence: CATSPVGTSGRNEQLF. The CDR3 DNA is TGTGCCACCAGCCCCGTGGGAACTAGCGGGAGGAATGAGCAGCTCTTC.

The chain has TRBV9 and TRBJ1-2; a weak D match, TRBD1 (5 bases). The CDR3 is 12 amino acids. CDR1 is SGDLS and CDR2 is YYNGEE in the germline V gene. The V end was cut by 2 bases, the J end by 8 bases, with 10 bases between. The CDR3 sequence is CASSVGRGGYTF. The CDR3 DNA is TGTGCCAGCAGCGTGGGTAGGGGCGGCTACACCTTC.

CDR3 loop: CASSLGLRSYEQYF. Here the CDR3 DNA reads TGTGCCAGCAGCTTGGGGCTCCGCTCCTACGAGCAGTACTTC. The chain joins TRBV5-6 to TRBJ2-7; D gene unclear. The CDR3 has 14 amino acids. Germline V lookup: CDR1 SGHDT, CDR2 YYEEEE. Between the trimmed V and J ends, which lost 0 bases and 0 bases, there was a span of 7 bases.

The V gene is TRBV7-2, the J gene TRBJ1-2; no reliable D call. Trimming left V 3 bases short and J 9 bases short, with 11 bases between. The CDR3 covers 12 residues. CDR1 is SGHTA and CDR2 is FQGNSA in the germline V gene. CDR3 sequence: CASSFLQSSYTF. CDR3 nucleotide sequence: TGTGCCAGCAGCTTTCTTCAGTCGAGCTACACCTTC.

This chain links TRBV7-9 with TRBJ2-1, with 7 bases identical to TRBD1. The trim removed 5 bases at V and 2 bases at J, leaving 6 bases unmatched. CDR3 size: 15 residues. CDR1 is SEHNR, CDR2 FQNEAQ, per germline (reference sequence). CDR3 DNA: TGTGCCAGCAGCCTACAGGGGCCAACCTACAATGAGCAGTTCTTC. It translates to CASSLQGPTYNEQFF.